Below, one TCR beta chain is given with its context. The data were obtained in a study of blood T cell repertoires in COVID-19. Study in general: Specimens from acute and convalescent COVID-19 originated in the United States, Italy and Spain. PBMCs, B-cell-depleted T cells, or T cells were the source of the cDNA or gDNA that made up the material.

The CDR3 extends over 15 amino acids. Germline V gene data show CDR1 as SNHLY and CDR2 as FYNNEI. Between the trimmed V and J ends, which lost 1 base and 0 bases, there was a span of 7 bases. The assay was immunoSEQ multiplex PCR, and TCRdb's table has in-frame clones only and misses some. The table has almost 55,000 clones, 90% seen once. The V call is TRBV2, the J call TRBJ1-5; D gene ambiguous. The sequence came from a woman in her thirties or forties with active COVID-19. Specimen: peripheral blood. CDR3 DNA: TGTGCCAGCAGTGAAGGGCCAAATAGCAATCAGCCCCAGCATTTT. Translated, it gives CASSEGPNSNQPQHF.